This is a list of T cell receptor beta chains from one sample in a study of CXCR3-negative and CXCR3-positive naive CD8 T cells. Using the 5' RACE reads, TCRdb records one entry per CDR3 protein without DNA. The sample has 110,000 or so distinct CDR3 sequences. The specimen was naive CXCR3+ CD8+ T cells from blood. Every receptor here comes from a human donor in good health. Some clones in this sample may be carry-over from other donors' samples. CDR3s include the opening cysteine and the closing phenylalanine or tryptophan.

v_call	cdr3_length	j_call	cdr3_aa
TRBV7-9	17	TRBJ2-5	CASSLPWGHSPEETQYF
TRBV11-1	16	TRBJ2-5	CASSYGTSPGRETQYF
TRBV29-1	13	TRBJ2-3	CSVTGQVTDTQYF
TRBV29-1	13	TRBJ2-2	CSLKPGLTGELFF
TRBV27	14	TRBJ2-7	CASSPDRGRYEQYF
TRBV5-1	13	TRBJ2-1	CASNRAYNNEQFF
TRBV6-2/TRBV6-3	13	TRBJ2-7	CASTFRGADEQYF
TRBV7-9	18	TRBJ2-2	CASSLILAGVVSVGELFF
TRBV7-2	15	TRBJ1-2	CASSLEPRASYGYTF
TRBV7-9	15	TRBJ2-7	CASSQARDIIYEQYF
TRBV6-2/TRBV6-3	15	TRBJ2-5	CASSHGRGGGETQYF
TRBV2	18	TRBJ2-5	CASSVFEGRQGGLETQYF
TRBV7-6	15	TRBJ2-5	CASSGNRGLGETQYF
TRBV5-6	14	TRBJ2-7	CASSLGTVSYEQYF
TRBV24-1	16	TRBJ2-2	CATSSRDSSNTGELFF
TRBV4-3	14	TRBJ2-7	CASSQDVTGGEQYF
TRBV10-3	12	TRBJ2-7	CAISENRGQQYF
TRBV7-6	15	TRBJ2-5	CASSLAPGVKETQYF
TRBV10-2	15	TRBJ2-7	CASSALAGDPNEQYF
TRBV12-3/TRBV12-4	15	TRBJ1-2	CASSPTGQGNYGYTF
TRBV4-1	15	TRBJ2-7	CASSPGLAGEDEQYF
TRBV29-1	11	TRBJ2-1	CSVTWYNEQFF
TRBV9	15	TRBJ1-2	CASSVATGEDYGYTF
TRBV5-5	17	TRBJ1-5	CASSLEDRGHYNQPQHF